The clone carrying this T cell receptor beta chain was picked up many times. Germline V gives CDR1 SGHAT, CDR2 FQNNGV. This CDR3 has 14 amino acids. Trimming left V 5 bases short and J 4 bases short, with 13 bases between. The sample originates from a study of T cells in Graves' hyperthyroidism and ophthalmopathy. Stable disease denoted Graves' hyperthyroidism without ophthalmopathy progression within 18 months. In patients aged 18 to 65, hyperthyroidism was newly diagnosed, with duration under 2 months. The diagnoses drew upon clinical symptoms, serum thyroxine and TRAb, thyroid ultrasound and orbital computed tomography. TCR beta CDR3 regions were amplified from RNA transcripts. HTBI primers were employed in a first-round RT-PCR of the TCR CDR3. TCRdb ran MiXCR on the multiplex PCR reads and lists one entry per CDR3 protein. The data contain approximately 560,000 distinct CDR3 sequences, 15% to 19% of them singletons.

The sequence came from a woman aged 25-40 years with Graves' hyperthyroidism. V is TRBV11-2 and J is TRBJ2-3, with unresolved D. Sequenced sample: blood. CDR3 loop: CASSLGPPPDTQYF. CDR3 in DNA: TGTGCCAGCAGCCTCGGACCCCCGCCAGATACGCAGTATTTT.